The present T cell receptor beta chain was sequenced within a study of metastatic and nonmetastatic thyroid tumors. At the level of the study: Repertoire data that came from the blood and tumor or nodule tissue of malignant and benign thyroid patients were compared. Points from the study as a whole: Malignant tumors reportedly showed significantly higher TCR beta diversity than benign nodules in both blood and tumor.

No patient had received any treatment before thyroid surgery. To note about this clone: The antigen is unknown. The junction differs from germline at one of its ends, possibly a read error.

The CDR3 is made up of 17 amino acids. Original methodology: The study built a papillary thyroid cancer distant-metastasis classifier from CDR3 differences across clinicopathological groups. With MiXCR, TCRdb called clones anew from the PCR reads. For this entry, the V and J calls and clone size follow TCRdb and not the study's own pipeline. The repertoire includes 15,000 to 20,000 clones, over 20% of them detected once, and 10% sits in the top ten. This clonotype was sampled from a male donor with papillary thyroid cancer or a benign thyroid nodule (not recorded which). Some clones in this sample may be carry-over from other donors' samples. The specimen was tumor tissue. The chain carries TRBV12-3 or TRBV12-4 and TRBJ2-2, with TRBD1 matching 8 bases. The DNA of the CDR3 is TGCGCCAGCAGCCCGTGTACAGGGGGAACGAACACCGGGGAGCTGTTTTTT. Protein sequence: CASSPCTGGTNTGELFF.